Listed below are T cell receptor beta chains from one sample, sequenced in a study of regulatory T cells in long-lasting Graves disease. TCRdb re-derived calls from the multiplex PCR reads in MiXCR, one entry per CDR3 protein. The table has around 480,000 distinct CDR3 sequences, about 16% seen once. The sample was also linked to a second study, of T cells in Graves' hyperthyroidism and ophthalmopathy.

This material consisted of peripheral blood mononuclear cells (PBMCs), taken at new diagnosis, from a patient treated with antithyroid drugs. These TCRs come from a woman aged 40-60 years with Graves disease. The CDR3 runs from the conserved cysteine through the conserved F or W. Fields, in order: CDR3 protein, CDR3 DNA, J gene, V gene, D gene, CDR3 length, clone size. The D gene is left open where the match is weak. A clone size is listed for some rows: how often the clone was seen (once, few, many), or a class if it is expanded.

CDR3aa: CASSLGPTGSDPQHF
CDR3nt: TGTGCCAGCAGCTTAGGCCCGACAGGGTCTGACCCCCAGCATTTT
j_gene: TRBJ1-5
v_gene: TRBV7-8
d_gene: TRBD1
len: 15
abundance: many

CDR3aa: CASSLAQGEGLYNSPLHF
CDR3nt: TGCGCCAGCAGCTTGGCGCAGGGAGAAGGGCTATATAATTCACCCCTCCACTTT
j_gene: TRBJ1-6
v_gene: TRBV5-1
d_gene: -
len: 18
abundance: few

CDR3aa: CASSLDRLRLGNEQFF
CDR3nt: TGTGCCAGCAGCTTAGACCGTCTTCGGCTAGGGAATGAGCAGTTCTTC
j_gene: TRBJ2-1
v_gene: TRBV11-2
d_gene: -
len: 16
abundance: many

CDR3aa: CASSPLIAQAGELFF
CDR3nt: TGCGCCAGCAGCCCTTTAATCGCTCAGGCCGGGGAGCTGTTTTTT
j_gene: TRBJ2-2
v_gene: TRBV4-1
d_gene: -
len: 15
abundance: few

CDR3aa: CASYRDRGFGETQYF
CDR3nt: TGTGCCAGCTATCGAGACAGGGGTTTTGGAGAGACCCAGTACTTC
j_gene: TRBJ2-5
v_gene: TRBV2
d_gene: TRBD1
len: 15
abundance: many

CDR3aa: CASSSDQGQYYGYTF
CDR3nt: TGCGCCAGCAGCTCCGATCAGGGGCAGTACTATGGCTACACCTTC
j_gene: TRBJ1-2
v_gene: TRBV5-1
d_gene: -
len: 15
abundance: many

CDR3aa: CASSLVSSPTDTQYF
CDR3nt: TGTGCCAGCAGTTTAGTTAGCTCCCCCACAGATACGCAGTATTTT
j_gene: TRBJ2-3
v_gene: TRBV12-3/TRBV12-4
d_gene: -
len: 15
abundance: many

CDR3aa: CASTQPGQGVPPLHF
CDR3nt: TGTGCCAGCACCCAGCCGGGACAGGGGGTGCCACCCCTCCACTTT
j_gene: TRBJ1-6
v_gene: TRBV6-1
d_gene: TRBD1
len: 15
abundance: many

CDR3aa: CASSLSGPGHYGYTF
CDR3nt: TGTGCCAGCAGTTTAAGTGGTCCTGGCCACTATGGCTACACCTTC
j_gene: TRBJ1-2
v_gene: TRBV28
d_gene: -
len: 15
abundance: many

CDR3aa: CAISGPSLAGGDNEQFF
CDR3nt: TGTGCCATCAGTGGACCCTCCCTAGCGGGGGGGGACAATGAGCAGTTCTTC
j_gene: TRBJ2-1
v_gene: TRBV10-3
d_gene: TRBD2
len: 17
abundance: many

CDR3aa: CASSLYRVDTGELFF
CDR3nt: TGTGCCAGCAGTTTATATAGGGTAGACACCGGGGAGCTGTTTTTT
j_gene: TRBJ2-2
v_gene: TRBV27
d_gene: -
len: 15
abundance: few

CDR3aa: CASSHDSRPYEQYF
CDR3nt: TGCGCCAGCAGCCACGACTCCCGCCCCTACGAGCAGTACTTC
j_gene: TRBJ2-7
v_gene: TRBV5-1
d_gene: -
len: 14
abundance: many

CDR3aa: CSASAPTGGYEQYF
CDR3nt: TGCAGTGCTAGCGCCCCGACAGGGGGCTACGAGCAGTACTTC
j_gene: TRBJ2-7
v_gene: TRBV20-1
d_gene: TRBD1
len: 14
abundance: -

CDR3aa: CASSQAVQGPTDTQYF
CDR3nt: TGTGCCAGCAGCCAAGCGGTGCAGGGACCCACAGATACGCAGTATTTT
j_gene: TRBJ2-3
v_gene: TRBV4-2
d_gene: -
len: 16
abundance: few

CDR3aa: CASSQVQGASSEQFF
CDR3nt: TGTGCCAGCAGCCAAGTACAGGGTGCCTCCAGTGAGCAGTTCTTC
j_gene: TRBJ2-1
v_gene: TRBV3-1
d_gene: -
len: 15
abundance: many

CDR3aa: CASSYSRGTEAFF
CDR3nt: TGTGCCAGCAGTTACTCGAGGGGCACTGAAGCTTTCTTT
j_gene: TRBJ1-1
v_gene: TRBV6-5
d_gene: -
len: 13
abundance: many

CDR3aa: CASSLRGIETQYF
CDR3nt: TGTGCCAGCAGTTTACGGGGGATAGAGACCCAGTACTTC
j_gene: TRBJ2-5
v_gene: TRBV12-3/TRBV12-4
d_gene: -
len: 13
abundance: many

CDR3aa: CASSPPGGQGLYEQYF
CDR3nt: TGTGCCAGCTCACCACCGGGGGGACAGGGGCTTTACGAGCAGTACTTC
j_gene: TRBJ2-7
v_gene: TRBV18
d_gene: TRBD1
len: 16
abundance: few

CDR3aa: CASSEGSGGQDTQYF
CDR3nt: TGTGCCAGCAGTGAAGGTAGCGGGGGCCAAGATACGCAGTATTTT
j_gene: TRBJ2-3
v_gene: TRBV6-1
d_gene: TRBD2
len: 15
abundance: -

CDR3aa: CASNAQGRTGELFF
CDR3nt: TGTGCCAGTAACGCCCAGGGAAGGACCGGGGAGCTGTTTTTT
j_gene: TRBJ2-2
v_gene: TRBV19
d_gene: -
len: 14
abundance: few

CDR3aa: CASSQGAGGLNTEAFF
CDR3nt: TGTGCCAGCAGCCAGGGGGCGGGGGGATTGAACACTGAAGCTTTCTTT
j_gene: TRBJ1-1
v_gene: TRBV3-1
d_gene: -
len: 16
abundance: many

CDR3aa: CASSLLHGDTQYF
CDR3nt: TGTGCCAGTAGCTTACTGCACGGGGACACGCAGTATTTT
j_gene: TRBJ2-3
v_gene: TRBV19
d_gene: -
len: 13
abundance: -

CDR3aa: CASSLIQGSVNTEAFF
CDR3nt: TGTGCCAGCAGTTTAATCCAGGGGTCGGTAAACACTGAAGCTTTCTTT
j_gene: TRBJ1-1
v_gene: TRBV12-3/TRBV12-4
d_gene: -
len: 16
abundance: -

CDR3aa: CASSAEEGPKRPQHF
CDR3nt: TGTGCCAGCAGTGCCGAGGAGGGACCTAAGCGGCCCCAGCATTTT
j_gene: TRBJ1-5
v_gene: TRBV2
d_gene: -
len: 15
abundance: many

CDR3aa: CASSQTVGTEAFF
CDR3nt: TGTGCCAGCAGTCAGACAGTGGGGACTGAAGCTTTCTTT
j_gene: TRBJ1-1
v_gene: TRBV12-3/TRBV12-4
d_gene: -
len: 13
abundance: many

CDR3aa: CASIGLAGGQETQYF
CDR3nt: TGTGCCAGCATCGGACTAGCGGGGGGGCAAGAGACCCAGTACTTC
j_gene: TRBJ2-5
v_gene: TRBV28
d_gene: TRBD2
len: 15
abundance: many

CDR3aa: CASVRMGLGSPLHF
CDR3nt: TGTGCCAGCGTTAGGATGGGGTTGGGTTCACCCCTCCACTTT
j_gene: TRBJ1-6
v_gene: TRBV28
d_gene: -
len: 14
abundance: many

CDR3aa: CASSVEPGGVNEQFF
CDR3nt: TGTGCCAGCAGCGTAGAACCGGGCGGAGTCAATGAGCAGTTCTTC
j_gene: TRBJ2-1
v_gene: TRBV7-3
d_gene: -
len: 15
abundance: few

CDR3aa: CASSESKQGVGTEAFF
CDR3nt: TGCGCCAGCAGTGAGTCGAAACAGGGGGTTGGAACTGAAGCTTTCTTT
j_gene: TRBJ1-1
v_gene: TRBV10-1
d_gene: TRBD1
len: 16
abundance: once

CDR3aa: CASSLAGTNTDTQYF
CDR3nt: TGTGCCAGCAGCCTTGCCGGAACTAACACAGATACGCAGTATTTT
j_gene: TRBJ2-3
v_gene: TRBV12-3/TRBV12-4
d_gene: -
len: 15
abundance: many

CDR3aa: CASSQDLLGDFEQYF
CDR3nt: TGTGCCAGCAGCCAAGACTTGTTAGGGGACTTCGAGCAGTATTTT
j_gene: TRBJ2-3
v_gene: TRBV14
d_gene: -
len: 15
abundance: few

CDR3aa: CASSPDLSYNQPQHF
CDR3nt: TGTGCCAGCAGCCCTGATCTCAGCTACAATCAGCCCCAGCATTTT
j_gene: TRBJ1-5
v_gene: TRBV3-1
d_gene: -
len: 15
abundance: many

CDR3aa: CASSQGSGTGELFF
CDR3nt: TGTGCCAGCAGCCAAGGCTCTGGGACCGGGGAGCTGTTTTTT
j_gene: TRBJ2-2
v_gene: TRBV4-2
d_gene: -
len: 14
abundance: many

CDR3aa: CASRFRQNTGELFF
CDR3nt: TGTGCCAGCAGGTTTAGGCAAAACACCGGGGAGCTGTTTTTT
j_gene: TRBJ2-2
v_gene: TRBV13
d_gene: -
len: 14
abundance: -

CDR3aa: CASSQETGRPNYGYTF
CDR3nt: TGCGCCAGCAGCCAAGAGACAGGGCGACCTAACTATGGCTACACCTTC
j_gene: TRBJ1-2
v_gene: TRBV4-1
d_gene: TRBD1
len: 16
abundance: few

CDR3aa: CASSYGAGAFQPQHF
CDR3nt: TGTGCCAGCAGTTACGGGGCAGGGGCCTTCCAGCCCCAGCATTTT
j_gene: TRBJ1-5
v_gene: TRBV6-2/TRBV6-3
d_gene: -
len: 15
abundance: few

CDR3aa: CAISDPVEGAQGYGYTF
CDR3nt: TGTGCCATCAGTGACCCCGTGGAGGGGGCGCAGGGCTATGGCTACACCTTC
j_gene: TRBJ1-2
v_gene: TRBV10-3
d_gene: TRBD1
len: 17
abundance: many

CDR3aa: CASSPTTGESYGYTF
CDR3nt: TGTGCCAGCTCACCAACGACAGGGGAATCCTATGGCTACACCTTC
j_gene: TRBJ1-2
v_gene: TRBV18
d_gene: TRBD1
len: 15
abundance: many

CDR3aa: CASSFQPLLAGGAFF
CDR3nt: TGTGCCAGCAGCTTCCAACCACTTCTCGCCGGTGGAGCTTTCTTT
j_gene: TRBJ1-1
v_gene: TRBV5-5
d_gene: -
len: 15
abundance: many

CDR3aa: CASSLALAGVREQYF
CDR3nt: TGTGCCAGCAGTTTAGCCCTCGCAGGGGTGAGGGAGCAGTACTTC
j_gene: TRBJ2-7
v_gene: TRBV28
d_gene: -
len: 15
abundance: few

CDR3aa: CAWSVGIYRVTNTEAFF
CDR3nt: TGTGCCTGGAGTGTCGGCATATACAGGGTGACGAACACTGAAGCTTTCTTT
j_gene: TRBJ1-1
v_gene: TRBV30
d_gene: -
len: 17
abundance: many

CDR3aa: CASSLAGTASTAQYF
CDR3nt: TGTGCCAGCAGTTTAGCCGGGACAGCATCGACAGCGCAGTATTTT
j_gene: TRBJ2-3
v_gene: TRBV12-3/TRBV12-4
d_gene: TRBD1
len: 15
abundance: -

CDR3aa: CASSRSWDGSNQPQHF
CDR3nt: TGTGCCAGCAGCCGAAGTTGGGACGGCAGCAATCAGCCCCAGCATTTT
j_gene: TRBJ1-5
v_gene: TRBV6-1
d_gene: -
len: 16
abundance: many

CDR3aa: CASSRDIAGYTGELFF
CDR3nt: TGTGCCAGCAGTCGGGACATAGCGGGGTACACCGGGGAGCTGTTTTTT
j_gene: TRBJ2-2
v_gene: TRBV6-1
d_gene: TRBD2
len: 16
abundance: -

CDR3aa: CASARQGAGGYTF
CDR3nt: TGTGCCAGCGCCAGGCAGGGGGCTGGTGGCTACACCTTC
j_gene: TRBJ1-2
v_gene: TRBV2
d_gene: TRBD1
len: 13
abundance: many

CDR3aa: CASSSGTEQNEKLFF
CDR3nt: TGCGCCAGCAGCTCCGGGACAGAACAGAATGAAAAACTGTTTTTT
j_gene: TRBJ1-4
v_gene: TRBV5-1
d_gene: TRBD1
len: 15
abundance: many

CDR3aa: CASSLGTGSIYGYTF
CDR3nt: TGTGCCAGCAGTTTAGGGACAGGGAGTATCTATGGCTACACCTTC
j_gene: TRBJ1-2
v_gene: TRBV28
d_gene: TRBD1
len: 15
abundance: many

CDR3aa: CASSLESGGARELFF
CDR3nt: TGTGCCAGCAGCTTAGAGAGCGGGGGGGCCAGGGAGCTGTTTTTT
j_gene: TRBJ2-2
v_gene: TRBV7-3
d_gene: TRBD2
len: 15
abundance: many

CDR3aa: CASGSGQNTGELFF
CDR3nt: TGTGCCAGCGGGTCAGGACAGAACACCGGGGAGCTGTTTTTT
j_gene: TRBJ2-2
v_gene: TRBV7-9
d_gene: -
len: 14
abundance: few

CDR3aa: CASTERGRSSYNSPLHF
CDR3nt: TGTGCCAGCACCGAAAGGGGGAGAAGCTCCTATAATTCACCCCTCCACTTT
j_gene: TRBJ1-6
v_gene: TRBV6-1
d_gene: -
len: 17
abundance: few

CDR3aa: CASSLLWPTANTGELFF
CDR3nt: TGTGCCAGCAGCTTACTCTGGCCAACCGCGAACACCGGGGAGCTGTTTTTT
j_gene: TRBJ2-2
v_gene: TRBV7-3
d_gene: -
len: 17
abundance: many

CDR3aa: CSANEDKSYEQYF
CDR3nt: TGCAGTGCCAATGAGGACAAATCCTACGAGCAGTACTTC
j_gene: TRBJ2-7
v_gene: TRBV20-1
d_gene: -
len: 13
abundance: -

CDR3aa: CASTRQGSAQETQYF
CDR3nt: TGTGCCAGCACCAGGCAGGGGTCGGCCCAAGAGACCCAGTACTTC
j_gene: TRBJ2-5
v_gene: TRBV11-2
d_gene: -
len: 15
abundance: few

CDR3aa: CASSYSIQETQYF
CDR3nt: TGTGCCAGCAGTTACTCGATCCAAGAGACCCAGTACTTC
j_gene: TRBJ2-5
v_gene: TRBV6-5
d_gene: -
len: 13
abundance: -

CDR3aa: CASIPGTGGFNEQFF
CDR3nt: TGTGCCAGTATTCCCGGGACAGGGGGCTTCAATGAGCAGTTCTTC
j_gene: TRBJ2-1
v_gene: TRBV19
d_gene: TRBD1
len: 15
abundance: -

CDR3aa: CASSVEGRTGNTIYF
CDR3nt: TGTGCCAGCAGCGTAGAAGGCAGGACTGGAAACACCATATATTTT
j_gene: TRBJ1-3
v_gene: TRBV9
d_gene: -
len: 15
abundance: few

CDR3aa: CASSLDMRTDTQYF
CDR3nt: TGTGCCAGCAGCTTAGATATGCGCACAGATACGCAGTATTTT
j_gene: TRBJ2-3
v_gene: TRBV7-9
d_gene: -
len: 14
abundance: many

CDR3aa: CASSYSPAGTDTQYF
CDR3nt: TGTGCCAGCAGTTACTCCCCAGCGGGCACAGATACGCAGTATTTT
j_gene: TRBJ2-3
v_gene: TRBV6-2/TRBV6-3
d_gene: -
len: 15
abundance: many

CDR3aa: CASSPQADNTEAFF
CDR3nt: TGCGCCAGCAGCCCCCAGGCTGACAACACTGAAGCTTTCTTT
j_gene: TRBJ1-1
v_gene: TRBV5-1
d_gene: -
len: 14
abundance: -